A selection of T cell receptor beta chains follows, all from one sample in a study of blood T cell repertoires in COVID-19. Data came from immunoSEQ multiplex PCR; TCRdb stores just in-frame clones and leaves some out. The sample includes more than 200,000 clones, around 86% of them seen just once. What was sequenced was peripheral blood. The source is a woman in her fifties or sixties with COVID-19, enrolled during active disease. CDR3s include the opening cysteine and the closing phenylalanine or tryptophan. A D gene is named only where the DNA matches it firmly. The size of a clone is reported for some rows only, either as once, few or many, or as a class for expanded clones.

TRBD1 | 16 | TRBJ2-5 | TRBV7-9 | - | CASSPVGTGKQETQYF | TGTGCCAGCAGCCCGGTGGGGACAGGAAAACAAGAGACCCAGTACTTC
TRBD1 | 16 | TRBJ1-1 | TRBV7-8 | - | CASSLILTGVNTEAFF | TGTGCCAGCAGCTTAATTCTCACAGGGGTGAACACTGAAGCTTTCTTT
TRBD1 | 17 | TRBJ1-5 | TRBV19 | - | CASSIQGQDYSNQPQHF | TGTGCCAGTAGTATCCAGGGACAGGACTATAGCAATCAGCCCCAGCATTTT
- | 15 | TRBJ2-2 | TRBV18 | few | CASSPPAGIWRELFF | TGTGCCAGCTCACCACCCGCAGGCATCTGGCGGGAGCTGTTTTTT
TRBD1 | 19 | TRBJ2-1 | TRBV19 | - | CASSVRTGGRLSSYNEQFF | TGTGCCAGTAGTGTGCGGACAGGGGGCCGCCTTAGCTCCTACAATGAGCAGTTCTTC
TRBD1 | 14 | TRBJ1-2 | TRBV19 | - | CASNTQGKGYGYTF | TGTGCCAGTAATACACAGGGGAAGGGCTATGGCTACACCTTC
TRBD1 | 14 | TRBJ1-6 | TRBV2 | - | CASKSGQGISPLHF | TGTGCCAGCAAATCGGGACAGGGGATTTCACCCCTCCACTTT
TRBD2 | 16 | TRBJ2-1 | TRBV4-3 | - | CASSQDLAGGGDEQFF | TGCGCCAGCAGCCAAGATCTAGCGGGGGGAGGCGATGAGCAGTTCTTC
TRBD1 | 13 | TRBJ2-7 | TRBV6-5 | - | CASSSGQRYEQYF | TGTGCCAGCAGTTCGGGACAGAGATACGAGCAGTACTTC
- | 13 | TRBJ2-4 | TRBV30 | once | CAWTRGAKNIQYF | TGTGCCTGGACACGGGGAGCCAAAAACATTCAGTACTTC
TRBD2 | 15 | TRBJ2-1 | TRBV4-3 | - | CASSLLAGGNNEQFF | TGCGCCAGCAGCCTACTAGCGGGAGGAAACAATGAGCAGTTCTTC
TRBD1 | 15 | TRBJ1-1 | TRBV19 | - | CASSLNYRDRGLAFF | TGTGCCAGTAGTTTGAATTATCGGGACAGGGGGCTCGCTTTCTTT
- | 15 | TRBJ1-1 | TRBV7-9 | - | CASSLDRAMNTEAFF | TGTGCCAGCAGCTTAGACAGGGCTATGAACACTGAAGCTTTCTTT
- | 16 | TRBJ1-2 | TRBV5-1 | - | CASRTGAATSNYGYTF | TGCGCCAGCCGAACTGGGGCCGCGACTTCTAACTATGGCTACACCTTC
- | 18 | TRBJ1-1 | TRBV7-3 | once | CASSPIGGSHALNTEAFF | TGTGCCAGCAGCCCGATCGGGGGGTCCCACGCCCTGAACACTGAAGCTTTCTTT
- | 13 | TRBJ2-7 | TRBV27 | - | CASSRPHRDEQYF | TGTGCCAGCAGTCGCCCCCACAGGGACGAGCAGTACTTC
- | 15 | TRBJ1-2 | TRBV7-6 | - | CASSPSGVSGAGYTF | TGTGCCAGCAGCCCCTCGGGGGTAAGCGGGGCTGGCTACACCTTC
- | 13 | TRBJ1-4 | TRBV3-1/TRBV3-2 | - | CASSQDGGEKLFF | TGTGCCAGCAGCCAAGATGGGGGGGAAAAACTGTTTTTT
- | 13 | TRBJ1-2 | TRBV6-4 | - | CASSPAGNYGYTF | TGTGCCAGCAGTCCGGCGGGTAACTATGGCTACACCTTC
TRBD2 | 16 | TRBJ2-7 | TRBV13 | - | CASSLGFGTSAHEQYF | TGTGCCAGCAGCTTAGGATTTGGGACTAGCGCCCACGAGCAGTACTTC
TRBD1 | 14 | TRBJ1-1 | TRBV7-9 | - | CASSLVSGTGRSFF | TGTGCCAGCAGCTTAGTTAGCGGGACAGGGAGGTCTTTCTTT
- | 16 | TRBJ2-3 | TRBV4-1 | - | CASSQSGVTLTDTQYF | TGCGCCAGCAGCCAGAGCGGAGTTACACTCACAGATACGCAGTATTTT
TRBD1 | 16 | TRBJ2-2 | TRBV14 | - | CASSLPGTGRIGELFF | TGTGCCAGCAGCCTACCCGGGACAGGGAGAATCGGGGAGCTGTTTTTT
- | 13 | TRBJ1-1 | TRBV5-5 | - | CASSTDSNTEAFF | TGTGCCAGCAGCACGGACAGTAACACTGAAGCTTTCTTT
TRBD1 | 15 | TRBJ2-7 | TRBV5-1 | few | CASSLGTGSYDEQYF | TGCGCCAGCAGCTTGGGGACAGGTTCGTACGACGAGCAGTACTTC
TRBD1 | 16 | TRBJ1-1 | TRBV5-1 | - | CASNPGTGWGNTEAFF | TGCGCCAGCAACCCAGGGACAGGGTGGGGCAACACTGAAGCTTTCTTT
TRBD1 | 13 | TRBJ1-1 | TRBV6-5 | - | CASSKGQGTPAFF | TGTGCCAGCAGTAAGGGACAGGGAACCCCAGCTTTCTTT
TRBD2 | 15 | TRBJ2-3 | TRBV10-1 | - | CASSDQRESTDTQYF | TGCGCCAGCAGTGATCAGCGGGAAAGCACAGATACGCAGTATTTT
- | 15 | TRBJ1-2 | TRBV5-5 | - | CASSPLPGQQYGYTF | TGTGCCAGCAGCCCTCTTCCAGGGCAACAATATGGCTACACCTTC
- | 13 | TRBJ2-7 | TRBV27 | - | CASSVTGSYEQYF | TGTGCCAGCAGTGTGACAGGTTCCTACGAGCAGTACTTC
TRBD1 | 15 | TRBJ1-2 | TRBV18 | - | CASSPGTGVDYGYTF | TGTGCCAGCTCACCCGGGACAGGGGTGGACTATGGCTACACCTTC
TRBD2 | 13 | TRBJ2-1 | TRBV10-3 | once | CAVGTSGSHHQFF | TGTGCCGTGGGGACTAGCGGGAGCCACCACCAGTTCTTC
- | 14 | TRBJ2-2 | TRBV5-4 | - | CASSFGGDTGELFF | TGTGCCAGCAGCTTCGGCGGGGACACCGGGGAGCTGTTTTTT
- | 14 | TRBJ2-1 | TRBV20-1 | - | CSASRAVNYNEQFF | TGCAGTGCTAGTCGAGCGGTAAACTACAATGAGCAGTTCTTC
- | 14 | TRBJ2-7 | TRBV4-1 | - | CASSQDWASYEQYF | TGCGCCAGCAGCCAAGATTGGGCCTCCTACGAGCAGTACTTC
- | 12 | TRBJ2-1 | TRBV20-1 | - | CSASSGRWVQFF | TGCAGTGCTAGTTCGGGGAGGTGGGTCCAGTTCTTC
- | 15 | TRBJ2-1 | TRBV2 | - | CASSDFSGSYNEQFF | TGTGCCAGCAGTGATTTTAGCGGCTCCTACAATGAGCAGTTCTTC
TRBD2 | 14 | TRBJ2-1 | TRBV28 | - | CASSLRRERDEQFF | TGTGCCAGCAGTTTGCGGCGGGAGAGGGATGAGCAGTTCTTC
TRBD1 | 16 | TRBJ2-1 | TRBV24-1 | - | CATSDPTGAQLKEQFF | TGTGCCACCAGTGATCCCACAGGGGCGCAATTGAAAGAGCAGTTCTTC
- | 15 | TRBJ1-6 | TRBV7-2 | once | CASSLVAGYNSPLHF | TGTGCCAGCAGCTTGGTGGCAGGGTATAATTCACCCCTCCACTTT
TRBD1 | 13 | TRBJ2-1 | TRBV12-5 | - | CASGSGTGNEQFF | TGTGCTAGTGGGTCCGGGACAGGCAATGAGCAGTTCTTC
TRBD2 | 15 | TRBJ2-1 | TRBV9 | once | CASSAGTSGTGEQFF | TGTGCCAGCAGCGCGGGGACTAGCGGGACGGGCGAGCAGTTCTTC
- | 13 | TRBJ2-3 | TRBV5-1 | - | CASSPPSTDTQYF | TGCGCCAGCAGCCCTCCTAGTACAGATACGCAGTATTTT